The rows below give T cell receptor beta chains drawn from one sample of a study of T cell responses to AZD1222 COVID-19 vaccine. Measured with immunoSEQ multiplex PCR; TCRdb has only the in-frame clones, and not every one. The sample has under 150,000 clones, around 88% seen once; the top ten hold over 8.5%. The sequencing here drew on peripheral blood, taken on day 0 of MenACWY control vaccination. The origin of the receptors is an adult in good health. The CDR3 runs from the conserved cysteine through the conserved F or W. D genes are given only for firm matches. Size tells how often a clone was seen (once, few, many) or the class of an expanded clone, and some rows leave it out.

size,D,V,J,DNA,CDR3
NA,NA,TRBV12-5,TRBJ1-5,TGTGCTAGTGGTTTGGTAAACGGGCCACCTAATCAGCCCCAGCATTTT,CASGLVNGPPNQPQHF
once,TRBD2,TRBV6-5,TRBJ2-1,TGTGCCAGCAGTTACTCGGGGACTAGCGTATACAATGAGCAGTTCTTC,CASSYSGTSVYNEQFF
NA,NA,TRBV4-1,TRBJ2-7,TGCGCCAGCAGCCAAGTCGGCCTCCATGGGCAGTACTTC,CASSQVGLHGQYF
NA,NA,TRBV18,TRBJ1-2,TGTGCCAGCTCACCACGGGTTGGCTACACCTTC,CASSPRVGYTF
NA,NA,TRBV5-4,TRBJ2-3,TGTGCCAGCAGCTTGGAGTCAGTCGTAGATACGCAGTATTTT,CASSLESVVDTQYF
NA,NA,TRBV6-5,TRBJ1-1,TGTGCCAGCAGCCGGGACCTCTTTGTAGCTTTCTTT,CASSRDLFVAFF
NA,TRBD1,TRBV10-3,TRBJ1-1,TGTGCCATCAGTGCCCGGGGACAGAAGAACACTGAAGCTTTCTTT,CAISARGQKNTEAFF
NA,TRBD2,TRBV5-8,TRBJ2-1,TGTGCCAGCAGCACAGGGACTAGCGTTTACAATGAGCAGTTCTTC,CASSTGTSVYNEQFF
once,TRBD2,TRBV14,TRBJ2-3,TGTGCCAGCAGCCAAGTCGGGAGGTTAGATACGCAGTATTTT,CASSQVGRLDTQYF
NA,TRBD1,TRBV9,TRBJ2-1,TGTGCCAGCAGCGCCTCAGGGGGACGAGCAAATGAGCAGTTCTTC,CASSASGGRANEQFF
NA,TRBD1,TRBV3-1/TRBV3-2,TRBJ1-5,TGTGCCAGCAGCCGACAGGGTTCCAATCAGCCCCAGCATTTT,CASSRQGSNQPQHF
NA,NA,TRBV7-2,TRBJ2-7,TGTGCCAGCAGCTTAGTGGGGGGAGGCGAGCAGTACTTC,CASSLVGGGEQYF
NA,NA,TRBV15,TRBJ1-6,TGTGCCACCAGCAGAGATTACTCGGGACCCCTCCACTTT,CATSRDYSGPLHF
NA,TRBD1,TRBV5-4,TRBJ1-1,TGTGCCAGCAGCTCCACAGGGGGTCGGACTGAAGCTTTCTTT,CASSSTGGRTEAFF